This entry lists 8 T cell receptor beta chains sequenced from one sample in a study of blood T cell repertoires in COVID-19. Assay used: immunoSEQ multiplex PCR; TCRdb lists only in-frame clones, some missing. The repertoire consists of 350,000 to 550,000 clones, with 85% to 90% occurring once and the leading ten covering 0.95% to 1.2%. The sample taken for sequencing was PBMCs or T cells enriched from blood (not recorded which). The receptor source for this set is a man between 25 and 39 years old who had recovered from COVID-19.

The V call is TRBV11-2, the J call TRBJ1-4; TRBD1 aligns across 9 bases. The V gene's germline CDR1 is SGHAT and CDR2 FQNNGV. The CDR3 spans 15 residues. V shed 6 bases and J 8 bases; nucleotides not matched to a gene: 10. DNA for the CDR3: TGTGCCAGCAGAGTGACACAGGGGGCCGGAGAAAAACTGTTTTTT. Translated, it gives CASRVTQGAGEKLFF.

V is TRBV5-1 and J is TRBJ1-2; 7 nucleotides match TRBD1. The ends lost 4 bases at V and 4 bases at J; junction bases unmatched: 13. The CDR3 contains 16 residues. Germline lookup yields CDR1 SGHRS and CDR2 YFSETQ. In DNA, the CDR3 is TGCGCCAGCAGCCCCACGGACAGGCGGAATACCTATGGCTACACCTTC. Encoded protein: CASSPTDRRNTYGYTF.

The J gene is TRBJ2-2, the V gene TRBV7-2, with no clear D. Per the germline V gene, CDR1 is SGHTA and CDR2 is FQGNSA. The CDR3 loop spans 14 amino acids. Trimming took 2 bases from V and 7 from J, leaving 11 bases between them. CDR3 sequence (DNA): TGTGCCAGCAGCTTACTTGGAGTCGGCGGGGAGCTGTTTTTT. This codes for CASSLLGVGGELFF.

V gene TRBV19 combines with J gene TRBJ2-7; D is unresolved. Germline values: CDR1 LNHDA, CDR2 SQIVND (reference sequence). V was trimmed by 4 bases and J by 4 bases, leaving 11 bases between them. The CDR3 has 13 amino acids. In DNA, the CDR3 is TGTGCCAGTAGTAAGTCAGAATTATACGAGCAGTACTTC. Its translation: CASSKSELYEQYF.

The rearrangement joins TRBV5-5 to TRBJ1-5; 7 bases match TRBD1. Germline CDR1 is SGHKS and CDR2 is YYEKEE (reference sequence). This CDR3 region has 13 residues. The trim removed 4 bases at V and 4 bases at J, leaving 2 bases unmatched. CDR3 protein: CASSRQGNQPQHF. The CDR3 DNA reads as TGTGCCAGCAGCCGACAGGGAAATCAGCCCCAGCATTTT.

This chain connects TRBV28 to TRBJ2-1, with D unresolved. The CDR3 extends over 15 amino acids. V was trimmed by 6 bases and J by 5 bases, leaving 17 bases between them. The V gene's germline CDR1 is MDHEN and CDR2 SYDVKM. This chain's CDR3 is CASSWQRSVDNEQFF. The CDR3 nucleotides are TGTGCCAGCAGCTGGCAGCGCTCGGTAGACAATGAGCAGTTCTTC.

This clone is a singleton in its sample. The chain recombines TRBV9 with TRBJ1-5; D is undetermined. The CDR3 length is 13 residues. Trimming cost V 5 bases and J 3 bases, with 9 bases left between them. Germline lookup yields CDR1 SGDLS and CDR2 YYNGEE. The CDR3: CASSFGDNQPQHF. CDR3 bases: TGTGCCAGCAGTTTTGGAGACAATCAGCCCCAGCATTTT.

This sequence joins TRBV28 and TRBJ1-1; D remains ambiguous. Trimming shortened V by 6 bases and J by 1 base, and 9 bases separated the two germline ends. Germline lookup yields CDR1 MDHEN and CDR2 SYDVKM. The CDR3 covers 13 residues. For the CDR3, the DNA is TGTGCCAGCAGCCGTAGTCCGAACACTGAAGCTTTCTTT. It yields the protein CASSRSPNTEAFF.